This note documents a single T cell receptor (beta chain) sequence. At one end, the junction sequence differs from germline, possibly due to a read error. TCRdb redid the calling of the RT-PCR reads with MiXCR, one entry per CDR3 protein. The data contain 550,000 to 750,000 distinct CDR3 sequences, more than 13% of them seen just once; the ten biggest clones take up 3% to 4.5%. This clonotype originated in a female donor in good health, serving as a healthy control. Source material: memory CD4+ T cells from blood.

This CDR3 is CSAAGVNAEAFF. The CDR3 DNA is TGCAGCGCGGCAGGGGTGAACGCTGAAGCTTTCTTT. V is TRBV29-1 and J is TRBJ1-1, with a tentative D call TRBD1 (6 bases). The CDR3 loop spans 12 amino acids. Germline assignment: CDR1 SQVTM and CDR2 ANQGSEA.